Below are 8 T cell receptor beta chains sequenced from a single sample in a study of blood T cell repertoires in COVID-19 (dated by TCRdb to the early 2020s). Library creation used the immunoSEQ multiplex PCR assay. TCRdb retrieved this table from immuneACCESS and kept in-frame rearrangements only. Not all clones are present; in checked studies, unresolved V genes account for under half, and no reason is known for the remainder. The sample records over 60,000 clones, roughly 86% of which are singletons. The ten biggest clones cover more than 1% of the sample. The sample comprised peripheral blood. These receptor sequences come from a man between 65 and 85 years old with acute or convalescent COVID-19.

CDR3 coding DNA: TGTGCCAGCAGTTACTCCCACAGGGTGGGTTATGGCTACACCTTC. Amino acid sequence: CASSYSHRVGYGYTF. This chain uses TRBV6-5 with TRBJ1-2, with D possibly being TRBD1 (6 bases). The V gene's germline CDR1 is MNHEY and CDR2 SVGAGI. This CDR3 has 15 residues. With 0 bases removed from V and 5 bases from J, the gap between germline ends came to 13 bases.

This rearrangement joins TRBV5-6 to TRBJ1-6; D not certain. CDR3 size: 14 residues. Germline CDR1 and CDR2: SGHDT and YYEEEE. Trimming shortened V by 3 bases and J by 10 bases, and 14 bases separated the two germline ends. CDR3 amino acids: CASSSIRGYSPLHF. CDR3 bases: TGTGCCAGCAGCTCCATTCGCGGGTACTCACCCCTCCACTTT.

This clone is a singleton in its sample. V usage is TRBV6-1 and J usage is TRBJ2-7; TRBD2 agrees at 7 bases. Trimming at V came to 0 bases and at J to 3 bases, leaving 8 bases not matched to a gene. Germline CDR1 MNHNS, CDR2 SASEGT. The CDR3 sequence is 16 residues long. DNA of the CDR3: TGTGCCAGCAGTGAAGCGCTTGTTAGCGGGCACTACGAGCAGTACTTC. Translated, it gives CASSEALVSGHYEQYF.

The chain recombines TRBV5-1 with TRBJ1-1, with D tentatively TRBD1 (6 bases). V lost 0 bases to trimming and J lost 6 bases, with 9 bases between them. The CDR3 covers 13 residues. The germline V gene encodes CDR1 SGHRS and CDR2 YFSETQ. DNA of the CDR3: TGCGCCAGCAGCTTGGTTGGGGGCCCTGAAGCTTTCTTT. Translating gives CASSLVGGPEAFF.

The V gene is TRBV12-3 or TRBV12-4, the J gene TRBJ2-7; D is possibly TRBD2 (5 bases). The CDR3 covers 12 residues. V was shortened by 2 bases and J by 4 bases, with 6 bases between the two germline ends. CDR3 in amino acids: CASSLREYEQYF. Here the CDR3 DNA reads TGTGCCAGCAGTTTAAGGGAGTACGAGCAGTACTTC.

The V gene is TRBV9, the J gene TRBJ1-6, with a possible D match to TRBD1 (6 bases). V was shortened by 6 bases and J by 10 bases, with 23 bases between the two germline ends. Per germline, CDR1 SGDLS and CDR2 YYNGEE. The CDR3 covers 16 residues. CDR3 DNA: TGTGCCAGCACCCGCAACCCCGGACAGCCCGCATCACCCCTCCACTTT. Translating it yields CASTRNPGQPASPLHF.

The J gene is TRBJ2-5, the V gene TRBV3-1 (or the pseudogene TRBV3-2); TRBD1 agrees at 8 bases. With V trimmed by 5 bases and J by 8 bases, 10 bases remained unmatched. The V gene's germline CDR1 is LGHDT and CDR2 YNNKEL (reference sequence). This CDR3 has 14 residues. CDR3: CASSTGQVLSTQYF. DNA of the CDR3: TGTGCCAGCAGCACGGGACAGGTATTGAGTACCCAGTACTTC.

The gene calls are TRBV15 and TRBJ2-5, with D perhaps TRBD1 (6 bases). Deletions cut 0 bases from V and 7 bases from J, with 12 bases between. The CDR3 covers 14 residues. Germline CDR1 LNHNV, CDR2 YYDKDF (reference sequence). The CDR3 protein is CATSRDRGEGTQYF. The DNA for the CDR3 is TGTGCCACCAGCAGAGACAGGGGCGAGGGGACCCAGTACTTC.